The following is a TCR beta chain sequence with its context. The entry originates in a study of control samples from healthy donors and cancer patients. TCRdb's table, derived via immunoSEQ multiplex PCR, lists solely in-frame clones and lacks some. The table shows 75,000 to 95,000 clones, with 65% to 85% occurring only once. The CDR3 loop spans 15 amino acids. Germline V gene data show CDR1 as LGHNT and CDR2 as FRNRAP. The V end lost 8 bases, the J end lost 1 base, and 14 bases lay between the germline ends. Sequenced material: PBMCs. This TCR was sampled from a man between 65 and 80 years old with lung cancer. J is TRBJ2-2 and V is TRBV12-5; D is perhaps TRBD2 (5 bases). The CDR3 sequence: CASSSSLRNTGELFF. The CDR3, as DNA: TGTGCTAGTTCTAGCAGTTTACGGAACACCGGGGAGCTGTTTTTT.